This T cell receptor (beta chain) originates from a study of blood T cell repertoires in COVID-19. About the study: T cells, B-cell-depleted T cells, or PBMCs supplied cDNA or gDNA.

Sequencing used immunoSEQ multiplex PCR; TCRdb keeps in-frame clones, though not all of them. Of 200,000 to 250,000 clones listed, roughly four fifths are singletons. The V and J ends lost 1 base and 7 bases respectively, with 10 bases between them. Germline values: CDR1 KGHSH, CDR2 LQKENI. This CDR3 has 13 residues. This chain uses TRBV18 with TRBJ1-1; TRBD1 is a possible D gene (6 bases). Sequences were obtained from peripheral blood. This receptor was taken from a woman aged 45-65 years with active or convalescent COVID-19. This CDR3 is CASSPQGTIEAFF. The CDR3 region has the DNA TGTGCCAGCTCACCACAGGGGACAATTGAAGCTTTCTTT.